The T cell receptor (beta chain) under discussion was sequenced for a study of blood T cell repertoires in COVID-19. Looking at the study overall: The United States, Italy and Spain provided the acute and convalescent COVID-19 samples. PBMCs, B-cell-depleted T cells, or T cells provided the cDNA or gDNA that made up the material.

V gave up 6 bases and J gave up 3 bases; unmatched junction bases: 5. Per germline, CDR1 MNHEY and CDR2 SVGAGI. The CDR3 totals 14 residues. The data were produced by immunoSEQ multiplex PCR, yet TCRdb's version contains in-frame clones alone and is incomplete. The profile shows 120,000 to 150,000 clones, about 86% of them singletons. The sequence came from a woman aged 55-70 years with acute or convalescent COVID-19. This chain links TRBV6-5 with TRBJ1-5; 7 bases fit TRBD1. What was sequenced was peripheral blood. CDR3 in DNA: TGTGCCAGCAGCGAGACAGGGTTCAATCAGCCCCAGCATTTT. It specifies CASSETGFNQPQHF.